The present T cell receptor (beta chain) was sequenced within a study of T cell changes during pregnancy in multiple sclerosis. Only in-frame clones appear in the TCRdb table, and some are missing; sequencing was by immunoSEQ multiplex PCR. The table shows around 13,000 clones, with approximately 87% occurring only once. J lost 7 bases, V lost 2 bases, and 3 bases had no gene match. Per germline, CDR1 MRHNA and CDR2 SNTAGT. This CDR3 comprises 13 residues. The chain employs TRBV6-4 and TRBJ1-1, with TRBD1 identical over 8 bases. The clonotype originates from a female donor in good health, enrolled as a control in a pregnancy study. The source material was CD8+ T cells from peripheral blood mononuclear cells, sampled after pregnancy. The CDR3: CASSDGTGLEAFF. DNA for the CDR3: TGTGCCAGCAGTGACGGGACAGGTCTTGAAGCTTTCTTT.